This entry lists 12 T cell receptor beta chains sequenced from one sample in a study of vaccination and CD4 T cells after COVID-19. Time point specified: late sampling 161 to 241 days after vaccination in three convalescent patients. Regarding treatment: approximately 10-day PBMC culture with coronavirus spike peptide pools or control peptides (ViraFEST assay). At the Johns Hopkins FTIC core, DNA taken from cultured CD4+ T cells was sequenced by way of the Oncomine TCR Beta short-read assay. TCRdb processed the PCR reads anew with MiXCR; each CDR3 protein has one entry. The sample yields 20,000 to 25,000 distinct CDR3 sequences, 46% seen once. For these receptors, no antigen is known. This specimen was CD4+ T cells from blood, cultured in vitro, taken about 7 months after SARS-CoV-2 vaccination. These receptors all come from a human donor who had recovered from COVID-19.

The chain links TRBV7-3 to TRBJ2-1; D may be TRBD2 (6 bases). V gave up 2 bases and J gave up 7 bases, with 15 bases separating them. CDR1 and CDR2 from the germline V gene are SGHTA and FQGTGA. CDR3 size: 15 residues. The CDR3 region is CASSLFPTSLNEQFF. In nucleotides, the CDR3 is TGTGCCAGCAGCTTATTCCCGACTAGTCTAAATGAGCAGTTCTTC.

V and J are TRBV7-9 and TRBJ2-1; no definite D call. This CDR3 comprises 14 residues. Germline loops: CDR1 SEHNR, CDR2 FQNEAQ (reference sequence). V was clipped by 2 bases and J by 5 bases, with 10 bases between them. The CDR3 region is CASSLTLLNNEQFF. The CDR3 coding sequence is TGTGCCAGCAGCTTAACCTTACTCAACAATGAGCAGTTCTTC. The complete variable domain, with remaining parts taken from reference TRBV7-9 and TRBJ2-1, reads DTGVSQNPRHKITKRGQNVTFRCDPISEHNRLYWYRQTLGQGPEFLTYFQNEAQLEKSRLLSDRFSAERPKGSFSTLEIQRTEQGDSAMYLCASSLTLLNNEQFFGPGTRLTVL.

The J gene is TRBJ1-2, the V gene TRBV20-1; D call uncertain. Germline CDR1 is DFQATT and CDR2 is SNEGSKA (reference sequence). V lost 3 bases, J lost 5 bases, and 13 bases lay in between. This CDR3 contains 13 residues. CDR3 sequence reads: CSASSGDGYGYTF. CDR3 sequence (DNA): TGCAGTGCTAGTTCTGGGGATGGGTATGGCTACACCTTC.

This chain links TRBV6-5 with TRBJ1-1, with D possibly matching TRBD1 (6 bases). The CDR3 extends over 14 amino acids. The germline gives CDR1 MNHEY, CDR2 SVGAGI. V was cut by 2 bases and J by 0 bases, with 7 bases left in between. The CDR3 reads CASSYGTLNTEAFF. In DNA form, the CDR3 reads TGTGCCAGCAGTTACGGGACACTGAACACTGAAGCTTTCTTT.

The chain combines TRBV12-3 or TRBV12-4 with TRBJ1-5, with D possibly matching TRBD1 (6 bases). The CDR3 is 13 residues long. V lost 6 bases and J lost 6, with 12 bases in between. CDR3 region: CASSKGEGQPQHF. The DNA for the CDR3 is TGTGCCAGCAGCAAGGGGGAAGGTCAGCCCCAGCATTTT.

The chain links TRBV21-1 to TRBJ1-1; the table's D call of TRBD1 was not tested on the DNA. TRBV21-1 is a pseudogene locus. This CDR3 has 15 residues. The CDR3: CASNPETGGNTEAFF. The CDR3 DNA follows: TGTGCCAGCAACCCCGAGACAGGGGGGAACACTGAAGCTTTCTTT.

This chain links TRBV6-1 with TRBJ1-1; D may be TRBD1 (5 bases). Deletions cut 3 bases from V and 6 bases from J, with 14 bases between. Germline CDR1 is MNHNS and CDR2 is SASEGT. This CDR3 comprises 14 residues. CDR3 protein: CASSDFGLRAEAFF. The CDR3 DNA reads as TGTGCCAGCAGTGATTTCGGCCTCAGGGCTGAAGCTTTCTTT.

The chain couples TRBV6-2 or TRBV6-3 to TRBJ2-6; D is unresolved. CDR1 MNHEY and CDR2 SVGEGT come from the germline V gene. V was shortened by 6 bases and J by 3 bases, with 6 bases between the two germline ends. The CDR3 is made up of 13 amino acids. This chain's CDR3 is CASSWYGANVLTF. The CDR3 DNA reads as TGTGCCAGCAGCTGGTATGGGGCCAACGTCCTGACTTTC.

V gene TRBV20-1 combines with J gene TRBJ1-1; 11 bases match TRBD1. Germline-derived CDR1 and CDR2 are DFQATT and SNEGSKA (reference sequence). V was clipped by 5 bases and J by 5 bases; unmatched bases: 10. This CDR3 is built from 15 residues. CDR3 DNA sequence: TGCAGTGCTTCGAACCCGGGACAGGGGGGAACTGAAGCTTTCTTT. It specifies CSASNPGQGGTEAFF.

The chain is built from TRBV27 and TRBJ2-3; tentative D call: TRBD2 (6 bases). Between the trimmed V and J ends, which lost 7 bases and 2 bases, there was a span of 19 bases. CDR1 is MNHEY and CDR2 is SMNVEV in the germline V gene (reference sequence). CDR3 length: 16 amino acids. This chain's CDR3 is CASNYPEGVFTDTQYF. CDR3 bases: TGTGCCAGCAACTACCCGGAGGGAGTTTTCACAGATACGCAGTATTTT.

This sequence joins TRBV6-5 and TRBJ1-1; perhaps TRBD1 as D (5 bases). In germline, CDR1 is MNHEY, CDR2 SVGAGI. The V and J ends lost 0 bases and 1 base respectively, with 9 bases between them. The CDR3 sequence is 15 residues long. The CDR3: CASSYSLGTNTEAFF. CDR3 in DNA: TGTGCCAGCAGTTACTCTCTGGGGACGAACACTGAAGCTTTCTTT.

The genes are TRBV6-4 and TRBJ1-2; tentative D call: TRBD1 (5 bases). V gave up 8 bases and J gave up 4 bases, with 23 bases separating them. The germline V gene has CDR1 MRHNA and CDR2 SNTAGT. CDR3 length equals 16 residues. CDR3 nucleotide sequence: TGTGCCAGCGGGGGGACCGCATACCGGGCATTCTATGGCTACACCTTC. Amino acids: CASGGTAYRAFYGYTF.